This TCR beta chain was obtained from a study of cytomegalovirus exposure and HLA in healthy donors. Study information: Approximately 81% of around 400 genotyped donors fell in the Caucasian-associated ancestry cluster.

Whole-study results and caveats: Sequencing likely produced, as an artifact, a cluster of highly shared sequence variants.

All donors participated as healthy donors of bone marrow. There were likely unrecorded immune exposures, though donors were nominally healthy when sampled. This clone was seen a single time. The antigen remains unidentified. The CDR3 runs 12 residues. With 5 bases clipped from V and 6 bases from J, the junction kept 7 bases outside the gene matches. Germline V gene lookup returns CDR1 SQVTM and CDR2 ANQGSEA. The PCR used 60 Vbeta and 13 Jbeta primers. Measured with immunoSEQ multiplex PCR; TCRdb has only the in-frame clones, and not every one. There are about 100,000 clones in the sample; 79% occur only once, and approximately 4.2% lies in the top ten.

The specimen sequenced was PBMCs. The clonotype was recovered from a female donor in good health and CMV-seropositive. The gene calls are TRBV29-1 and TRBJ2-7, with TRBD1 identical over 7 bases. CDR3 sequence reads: CSVSQGVGEQYF. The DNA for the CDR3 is TGCAGCGTTTCCCAGGGGGTAGGCGAGCAGTACTTC.